This T cell receptor beta chain was observed in a study of PD-1 blockade in classical Hodgkin lymphoma. CDR3 length equals 14 residues. Trimming removed 1 base from V and 6 bases from J, with 10 bases in between. Germline V gives CDR1 SGHTA, CDR2 FQGTGA. About this clone itself: The target antigen is unknown.

Libraries were prepared by immunoSEQ multiplex PCR; TCRdb keeps only in-frame clonotypes and omits some of them. The data show 95,000 to 100,000 clones, with around 89% seen just once and 6.6% held by the top ten. Study results and limitations: While CD8+ TCR diversity did not rise significantly by C4D1, CD4+ TCR diversity did. Complete responders possessed baseline diversity comparable to newly diagnosed patients. Repertoire difference causes, possibly disease activity or prior therapy, remain undefined.

Each patient's relapse followed autologous stem cell transplantation, and brentuximab vedotin exposure varied. Source: peripheral blood mononuclear cells (PBMCs), taken before the second cycle of nivolumab. The receptor was derived from a human donor with classical Hodgkin lymphoma. The chain employs TRBV7-3 and TRBJ2-1; D might be TRBD1 (5 bases). The CDR3 spells CASSLNQGINEQFF. The DNA for the CDR3 is TGTGCCAGCAGCTTAAATCAGGGAATCAATGAGCAGTTCTTC.